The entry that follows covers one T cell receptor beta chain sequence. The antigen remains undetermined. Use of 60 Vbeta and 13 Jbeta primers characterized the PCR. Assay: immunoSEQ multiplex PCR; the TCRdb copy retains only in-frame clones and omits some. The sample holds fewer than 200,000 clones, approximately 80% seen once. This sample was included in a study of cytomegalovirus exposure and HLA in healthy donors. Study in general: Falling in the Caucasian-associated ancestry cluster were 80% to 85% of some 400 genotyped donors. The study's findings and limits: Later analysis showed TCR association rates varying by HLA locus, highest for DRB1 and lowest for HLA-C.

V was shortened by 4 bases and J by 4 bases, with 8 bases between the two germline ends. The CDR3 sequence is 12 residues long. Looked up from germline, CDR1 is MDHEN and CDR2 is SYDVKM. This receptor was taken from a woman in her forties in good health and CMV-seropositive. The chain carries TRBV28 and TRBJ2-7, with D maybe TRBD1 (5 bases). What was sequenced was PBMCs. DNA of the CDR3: TGTGCCAGCAGTTACCGGACATACGAGCAGTACTTC. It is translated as CASSYRTYEQYF.